The clone carrying this T cell receptor (beta chain) was counted a few times. Its specificity is not known. These data are taken from a study of regulatory T cells in long-lasting Graves disease. Study information: The definition of persistent Graves' disease was over 5 years of antithyroid drugs with positive TSH receptor antibodies.

V lost 0 bases, J lost 0 bases, and 7 bases lay in between. Germline V gene data show CDR1 as SGDLS and CDR2 as YYNGEE. The CDR3 consists of 14 residues. Study findings and constraints: Between persistent patients, 2,500 to 3,500 public clonotypes were shared, exceeding the roughly 920 shared between new patients. Thyroid tissue was not studied; only peripheral blood was.

Arm-PCR of CDR3 regions with iRepertoire HTBI primers generated TCR beta libraries. In TCRdb, the multiplex PCR reads were re-called with MiXCR into one record per CDR3 protein. The data show roughly 400,000 distinct CDR3 sequences, roughly 23% seen once. This sample's time point: persistent/refractory GD, antithyroid drugs over 5 years with positive TRAb. From PBMCs, RNA was extracted and then used to make the TCR library. The V and J genes are TRBV9 and TRBJ2-7; no firm D call. The sample here was peripheral blood mononuclear cells (PBMCs), taken when the disease was refractory, from a patient treated with antithyroid drugs. The sequence was obtained from a female donor with Graves disease. The CDR3 DNA follows: TGTGCCAGCAGCGTAGAGGGATTCTCCTACGAGCAGTACTTC. Protein: CASSVEGFSYEQYF. The full variable domain, rest sourced from reference TRBV9 and TRBJ2-7, is DSGVTQTPKHLITATGQRVTLRCSPRSGDLSVYWYQQSLDQGLQFLIQYYNGEERAKGNILERFSAQQFPDLHSELNLSSLELGDSALYFCASSVEGFSYEQYFGPGTRLTVT.